Below are 5 T cell receptor beta chains sequenced from a single sample in a study of blood T cell repertoires in COVID-19 (dated by TCRdb to about 2020). The library came from the immunoSEQ multiplex PCR assay. Entries here come from immuneACCESS through TCRdb and include only in-frame sequences with V and J called. Some clones fail to appear in such tables; in the studies checked, an unresolved V gene covers under half of the shortfall, and the cause of the remainder is unknown. The sample yields about 180,000 clones; about 88% were counted once. The ten largest make up under 2% of the sample. The sequenced material came from peripheral blood. The receptors were gathered from a man aged 18 to 29 who had recovered from COVID-19.

This chain uses TRBV19 with TRBJ2-1, with 11 nucleotides matching TRBD2. CDR1 LNHDA and CDR2 SQIVND come from the germline V gene (reference sequence). Trimming at V came to 4 bases and at J to 8 bases, leaving 7 bases not matched to a gene. CDR3 size: 15 residues. The chain's CDR3 is CASSSGLAGGDEQFF. The CDR3, as DNA: TGTGCCAGTAGTAGCGGGCTAGCGGGAGGCGATGAGCAGTTCTTC.

This sequence joins TRBV7-8 and TRBJ2-7; tentative D call: TRBD2 (6 bases). This CDR3 is built from 17 residues. V lost 0 bases and J lost 1, with 16 bases in between. Germline lookup yields CDR1 SGHVS and CDR2 FQNEAQ. The CDR3 sequence: CASSLASAGTVSYEQYF. CDR3 nucleotides: TGTGCCAGCAGCTTAGCTTCGGCGGGGACTGTATCCTACGAGCAGTACTTC.

V gene TRBV6-5 combines with J gene TRBJ2-5; TRBD2 matches 16 bases. CDR3 length: 15 residues. Germline-derived CDR1 and CDR2 are MNHEY and SVGAGI. After removal of 9 bases from V and 2 bases from J, the junction contained 3 bases not matched to a gene. CDR3 sequence: CASGTSGRAQETQYF. CDR3 in DNA: TGTGCCAGTGGGACTAGCGGGAGGGCACAAGAGACCCAGTACTTC.

The chain employs TRBV7-9 and TRBJ1-1, with D possibly TRBD1 on 5 matching bases. The V end was cut by 7 bases, the J end by 0 bases, with 12 bases between. CDR1 SEHNR and CDR2 FQNEAQ come from the germline V gene (reference sequence). The CDR3 has 14 residues. The CDR3 DNA is TGTGCCAGCAACCTTGGGGCAGTGAACACTGAAGCTTTCTTT. It yields the protein CASNLGAVNTEAFF.

The rearrangement joins TRBV4-3 to TRBJ2-7; tentative D call: TRBD2 (5 bases). The CDR3 totals 14 residues. Looked up from germline, CDR1 is LGHNA and CDR2 is YSLEER. The germline V and J ends were trimmed by 3 bases and 3 bases, with 12 bases remaining between them. CDR3 region: CASSQSRRDYEQYF. CDR3 nucleotides: TGCGCCAGCAGCCAGTCCAGACGGGACTACGAGCAGTACTTC.